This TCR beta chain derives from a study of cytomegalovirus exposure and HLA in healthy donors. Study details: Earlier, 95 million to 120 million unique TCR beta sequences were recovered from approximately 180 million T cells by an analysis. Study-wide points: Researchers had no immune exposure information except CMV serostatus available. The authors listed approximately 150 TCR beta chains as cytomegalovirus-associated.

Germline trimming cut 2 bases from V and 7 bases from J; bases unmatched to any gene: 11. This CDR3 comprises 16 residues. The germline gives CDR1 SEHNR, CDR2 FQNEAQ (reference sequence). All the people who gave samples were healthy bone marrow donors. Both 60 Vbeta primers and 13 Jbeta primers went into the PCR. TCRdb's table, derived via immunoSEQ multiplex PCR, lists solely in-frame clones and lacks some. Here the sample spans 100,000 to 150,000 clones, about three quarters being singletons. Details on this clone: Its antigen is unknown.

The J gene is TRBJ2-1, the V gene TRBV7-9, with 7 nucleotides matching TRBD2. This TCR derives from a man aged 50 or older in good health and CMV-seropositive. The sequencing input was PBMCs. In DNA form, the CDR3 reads TGTGCCAGCAGCTTACGAGCGGCGGGAGTTCGAAATGAGCAGTTCTTC. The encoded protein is CASSLRAAGVRNEQFF.